Presented here are 21 T cell receptor beta chains from one specimen sequenced in a study of cytomegalovirus exposure and HLA in healthy donors. PCR amplification relied on 60 Vbeta primers (plus 13 Jbeta primers). This table comes from immunoSEQ multiplex PCR, and its TCRdb copy is limited to in-frame clones, with some not included. The sample lists about 140,000 clones; roughly four fifths were seen once. Sequenced material: PBMCs. The receptors were gathered from a man between 18 and 29 years old in good health and CMV-seropositive.

CDR3 in amino acids: CASSLVGSPREQYF. The CDR3 DNA reads TGTGCCAGCAGCTTGGTCGGGAGTCCGCGCGAGCAGTACTTC. The rearrangement links TRBV5-4 to TRBJ2-7; TRBD2 is a possible D gene (6 bases). This CDR3 has 14 amino acids. V was trimmed by 0 bases and J by 6 bases, leaving 13 bases between them. CDR1 and CDR2 (germline): SGHNT, YYREEE (reference sequence).

The chain employs TRBV4-1 and TRBJ2-3, with 9 positions matching TRBD2. The trim removed 5 bases at V and 0 bases at J, leaving 9 bases unmatched. The CDR3 has 17 amino acids. Per germline, CDR1 MGHRA and CDR2 YSYEKL. CDR3 loop: CASSFAGGFTSTDTQYF. The CDR3 nucleotides read TGCGCCAGCAGCTTCGCGGGAGGGTTCACAAGCACAGATACGCAGTATTTT.

This chain joins TRBV6-1 and TRBJ2-3; D might be TRBD2 (5 bases). Germline V gene sequence: CDR1 MNHNS, CDR2 SASEGT. Trimming pared 3 bases from V and 4 bases from J, leaving 20 bases between. This CDR3 has 17 amino acids. The CDR3 nucleotides read TGTGCCAGCAGTGACTACCCCCTGGCGGCGGGCGCAGATACGCAGTATTTT. Translating gives CASSDYPLAAGADTQYF.

CDR3 in amino acids: CASSVSGTLTDTQYF. The CDR3 DNA reads as TGTGCCAGCAGCGTTAGCGGTACCCTCACAGATACGCAGTATTTT. The chain combines TRBV9 with TRBJ2-3, with D perhaps matching TRBD2 (6 bases). CDR3 length: 15 amino acids. The germline V gene has CDR1 SGDLS and CDR2 YYNGEE. Trimming removed 2 bases from V and 2 bases from J, with 12 bases in between.

The chain employs TRBV7-9 and TRBJ2-5, with 9 nucleotides matching TRBD1. V shed 2 bases and J 2 bases; nucleotides not matched to a gene: 6. Germline values: CDR1 SEHNR, CDR2 FQNEAQ (reference sequence). The CDR3 is made up of 16 amino acids. The CDR3 coding sequence is TGTGCCAGCAGCTTAAGAACCGGGACAGGGCAAGAGACCCAGTACTTC. Translated, it gives CASSLRTGTGQETQYF.

The J gene is TRBJ2-3, the V gene TRBV2, with D maybe TRBD1 (5 bases). V was pared by 3 bases and J by 4 bases, with 8 bases between. This CDR3 is 13 amino acids long. The V gene's germline CDR1 is SNHLY and CDR2 FYNNEI. CDR3 residues: CASSEGRADTQYF. The CDR3 nucleotides read TGTGCCAGCAGTGAGGGCAGGGCAGATACGCAGTATTTT. Full variable domain (outside the CDR3, taken from reference TRBV2 and TRBJ2-3): EPEVTQTPSHQVTQMGQEVILRCVPISNHLYFYWYRQILGQKVEFLVSFYNNEISEKSEIFDDQFSVERPDGSNFTLKIRSTKLEDSAMYFCASSEGRADTQYFGPGTRLTVL.

V gene TRBV5-4 combines with J gene TRBJ2-5; TRBD2 aligns across 9 bases. Germline V gene data show CDR1 as SGHNT and CDR2 as YYREEE (reference sequence). J was trimmed by 3 bases and V by 6 bases; bases with no gene match: 6. The CDR3 length is 14 residues. In DNA form, the CDR3 reads TGTGCCAGCAACTCCGGGACTAGCAAAGAGACCCAGTACTTC. It translates to CASNSGTSKETQYF.

This rearrangement joins TRBV11-1 to TRBJ2-7; 9 bases line up with TRBD2. The CDR3 contains 15 residues. The germline V gene encodes CDR1 SGHAT and CDR2 FQDESV (reference sequence). The trim removed 5 bases at V and 4 bases at J, leaving 9 bases unmatched. In nucleotides, the CDR3 is TGTGCCAGCAGCCCCTGGGGAGCGGGAGGATACGAGCAGTACTTC. This codes for CASSPWGAGGYEQYF. Full variable domain (remainder filled in from reference TRBV11-1 and TRBJ2-7): EAEVAQSPRYKITEKSQAVAFWCDPISGHATLYWYRQILGQGPELLVQFQDESVVDDSQLPKDRFSAERLKGVDSTLKIQPAELGDSAMYLCASSPWGAGGYEQYFGPGTRLTVT.

This clone was recorded once. The chain is built from TRBV28 and TRBJ2-4, with 7 nucleotides matching TRBD2. The CDR3 loop spans 15 amino acids. Germline CDR1 reads MDHEN; CDR2 reads SYDVKM. The V gene end was trimmed by 5 bases and the J gene end by 8 bases; junction bases not matched to a gene: 12. The CDR3 here is CASSAPSGMVDIQYF. The CDR3 DNA reads TGTGCCAGCAGTGCGCCCAGCGGGATGGTCGACATTCAGTACTTC.

V gene TRBV28 combines with J gene TRBJ1-1; 9 bases line up with TRBD1. Unmatched junction bases numbered 9, after V lost 6 bases and J lost 4 bases. This CDR3 contains 15 residues. CDR1 MDHEN and CDR2 SYDVKM come from the germline V gene. The CDR3 region is CASSPTGGWGTEAFF. In DNA form, the CDR3 reads TGTGCCAGCAGCCCTACAGGGGGCTGGGGCACTGAAGCTTTCTTT.

The chain links TRBV29-1 to TRBJ2-1; TRBD1 matches 9 bases. CDR3 length: 16 amino acids. Germline V gives CDR1 SQVTM, CDR2 ANQGSEA. Losses at the gene ends were 7 bases for V and 7 bases for J; bases not matched to a gene: 17. The CDR3 is CSAIWDRELHQNEQFF. In DNA, the CDR3 is TGCAGCGCCATTTGGGACAGGGAACTACACCAGAATGAGCAGTTCTTC.

The chain is built from TRBV28 and TRBJ1-5; TRBD1 agrees at 9 bases. CDR1 MDHEN and CDR2 SYDVKM come from the germline V gene. CDR3 length: 13 amino acids. V dropped 5 bases and J dropped 4; count of bases not matched to a gene: 0. The CDR3 DNA is TGTGCCAGCAGTGACAGGGGGAATCAGCCCCAGCATTTT. It translates to CASSDRGNQPQHF.

This chain connects TRBV5-6 to TRBJ2-7; tentatively, D is TRBD1 (7 bases). The CDR3 sequence is 14 residues long. The germline V gene encodes CDR1 SGHDT and CDR2 YYEEEE. Trimming took 2 bases from V and 6 from J, leaving 15 bases between them. CDR3 region: CASSLGGGYPEQYF. In DNA form, the CDR3 reads TGTGCCAGCAGCTTAGGAGGGGGCTATCCCGAGCAGTACTTC.

This clone has only a few counts. This sequence joins TRBV11-1 and TRBJ1-2, with D unclear. CDR3 length: 13 amino acids. Trimming left V 3 bases short and J 8 bases short, with 13 bases between. Per the germline V gene, CDR1 is SGHAT and CDR2 is FQDESV (reference sequence). CDR3 amino acids: CASSFGTEGGYTF. For the CDR3, the DNA is TGTGCCAGCAGCTTCGGAACTGAGGGAGGCTACACCTTC.

The rearrangement uses TRBV13 and TRBJ2-7; 9 bases match TRBD1. Trimming took 5 bases from V and 4 from J; bases not matched to a gene: 12. This CDR3 has 16 residues. Germline V CDR1 and CDR2: PRHDT, FYEKMQ (reference sequence). The CDR3 region is CASSPSLGQGTYEQYF. Here the CDR3 DNA reads TGTGCCAGCAGCCCCTCGCTGGGACAGGGCACGTACGAGCAGTACTTC.

In its sample, this clone was seen a few times. CDR3 sequence: CAWRDGTRDEQFF. In nucleotides, the CDR3 is TGTGCCTGGAGGGATGGGACTCGGGATGAGCAGTTCTTC. This chain joins TRBV30 and TRBJ2-1; a weak D match, TRBD2 (6 bases). The CDR3 loop spans 13 amino acids. V gave up 3 bases and J gave up 8 bases, with 14 bases separating them. Germline assignment: CDR1 GTSNPN and CDR2 SVGIG (reference sequence). Combining the CDR3 with reference TRBV30 and TRBJ2-1 gives the whole variable domain SQTIHQWPATLVQPVGSPLSLECTVEGTSNPNLYWYRQAAGRGLQLLFYSVGIGQISSEVPQNLSASRPQDRQFILSSKKLLLSDSGFYLCAWRDGTRDEQFFGPGTRLTVL.

The chain carries TRBV6-6 and TRBJ1-6; TRBD1 might be the D (5 bases). The CDR3 totals 14 residues. Germline V gene lookup returns CDR1 MNHNY and CDR2 SVGAGI (reference sequence). V was shortened by 5 bases and J by 7 bases, with 12 bases between the two germline ends. CDR3 amino acids: CASSQVRQNSPLHF. The CDR3 DNA reads as TGTGCCAGCAGTCAAGTTCGACAGAATTCACCCCTCCACTTT.

Comment on this clone: Other DNA variants within this sample encode the same CDR3. The chain has TRBV30 and TRBJ2-4, with TRBD2 matching 13 bases. Germline-derived CDR1 and CDR2 are GTSNPN and SVGIG (reference sequence). V was pared by 0 bases and J by 2 bases, with 7 bases of the junction left unmatched. This CDR3 spans 18 amino acids. The CDR3 loop reads CAWSVGWTSGSSKNIQYF. CDR3 in DNA: TGTGCCTGGAGTGTAGGGTGGACTAGCGGGAGTTCCAAAAACATTCAGTACTTC.

This clone was observed a few times. The rearrangement joins TRBV4-1 to TRBJ1-4; the D is unclear. The germline CDR1 and CDR2 sequences are MGHRA and YSYEKL. Trimming removed 5 bases at V and 0 bases at J, with 10 bases between. The CDR3 is made up of 15 amino acids. The CDR3 nucleotides are TGCGCCAGCAGCTCGGCAGAGGCAACTAATGAAAAACTGTTTTTT. Translated, it gives CASSSAEATNEKLFF.

The CDR3, as DNA: TGTGCCAGCAGTCTACCCGGCGGGGGGGGCGCAGGTGAAAAACTGTTTTTT. Translating gives CASSLPGGGGAGEKLFF. This chain joins TRBV28 and TRBJ1-4; a possible D gene is TRBD1 (6 bases). With 5 bases removed from V and 7 bases from J, the gap between germline ends came to 23 bases. The CDR3 totals 17 residues. Per the germline V gene, CDR1 is MDHEN and CDR2 is SYDVKM.

This rearrangement joins TRBV29-1 to TRBJ2-7; TRBD1 matches at 7 bases. Per the germline V gene, CDR1 is SQVTM and CDR2 is ANQGSEA. The CDR3 has 13 amino acids. Unmatched junction bases numbered 5, after V lost 4 bases and J lost 2 bases. The CDR3 is CSVATGITYEQYF. In DNA, the CDR3 is TGCAGCGTTGCGACAGGGATTACCTACGAGCAGTACTTC.